The rows below give T cell receptor beta chains drawn from one sample of a study of beta chain features in type 1 diabetes. Produced via immunoSEQ multiplex PCR; TCRdb's table is partial and in-frame only. The data show some 150,000 clones, with roughly 11% seen just once and roughly 2% held by the top ten. Material for sequencing was central memory CD4+ T cells from blood. These TCRs come from a man aged 18-30 years in good health. Both conserved end residues are part of each CDR3. Each record gives: J gene, V gene, clone size, CDR3 protein. Not all rows give a size; the values are once, few, many and, for expanded clones, a class.

j_call: TRBJ1-5; v_call: TRBV6-5; clone_size: -; cdr3_aa: CASSYSGTGGQPQHF
j_call: TRBJ1-5; v_call: TRBV2; clone_size: few; cdr3_aa: CASRADRNNQPQHF
j_call: TRBJ1-2; v_call: TRBV29-1; clone_size: few; cdr3_aa: CSVVDRDGYTF
j_call: TRBJ1-1; v_call: TRBV10-3; clone_size: few; cdr3_aa: CAISVRQQNTEAFF
j_call: TRBJ2-3; v_call: TRBV2; clone_size: -; cdr3_aa: CASRPLSETQYF
j_call: TRBJ2-1; v_call: TRBV4-3; clone_size: -; cdr3_aa: CASSQMGTFPNEQFF
j_call: TRBJ1-2; v_call: TRBV9; clone_size: -; cdr3_aa: CASSSYDRGGYTF
j_call: TRBJ2-5; v_call: TRBV7-9; clone_size: -; cdr3_aa: CASSATSGGQETQYF
j_call: TRBJ1-3; v_call: TRBV7-9; clone_size: -; cdr3_aa: CASSVGPKDTIYF
j_call: TRBJ1-1; v_call: TRBV2; clone_size: few; cdr3_aa: CASSPEGQGLSEAFF
j_call: TRBJ1-2; v_call: TRBV4-2; clone_size: -; cdr3_aa: CASSQEGAWYGYTF
j_call: TRBJ2-4; v_call: TRBV9; clone_size: few; cdr3_aa: CASSVGGSKNIQYF
j_call: TRBJ2-5; v_call: TRBV11-2; clone_size: -; cdr3_aa: CASSRIRLAGAETQYF
j_call: TRBJ1-6; v_call: TRBV7-8; clone_size: -; cdr3_aa: CASSGRFDSPLHF
j_call: TRBJ1-3; v_call: TRBV2; clone_size: few; cdr3_aa: CASRETTSGNTIYF
j_call: TRBJ2-1; v_call: TRBV27; clone_size: -; cdr3_aa: CASSFMAGVDNEQFF
j_call: TRBJ2-1; v_call: TRBV4-3; clone_size: few; cdr3_aa: CASRPGQGVEGQFF
j_call: TRBJ2-7; v_call: TRBV5-6; clone_size: few; cdr3_aa: CASSSRRLGSYEQYF
j_call: TRBJ1-2; v_call: TRBV27; clone_size: many; cdr3_aa: CASSFRDRAGYTF
j_call: TRBJ2-5; v_call: TRBV5-1; clone_size: -; cdr3_aa: CASSFGQKGPQETQYF
j_call: TRBJ1-4; v_call: TRBV13; clone_size: -; cdr3_aa: CASSYSLGRTNEKLFF
j_call: TRBJ1-6; v_call: TRBV14; clone_size: few; cdr3_aa: CASSLLAGGNSPLHF
j_call: TRBJ2-3; v_call: TRBV29-1; clone_size: -; cdr3_aa: CSVVLGGGLTDTQYF
j_call: TRBJ2-1; v_call: TRBV7-9; clone_size: -; cdr3_aa: CASSLAGAGHGEQFF
j_call: TRBJ2-1; v_call: TRBV28; clone_size: few; cdr3_aa: CASTSREHEQFF
j_call: TRBJ1-3; v_call: TRBV9; clone_size: -; cdr3_aa: CASSVEGGAGNTIYF
j_call: TRBJ2-7; v_call: TRBV30; clone_size: -; cdr3_aa: CAWRPGRAYEQYF
j_call: TRBJ2-5; v_call: TRBV29-1; clone_size: few; cdr3_aa: CSESQETQYF
j_call: TRBJ2-7; v_call: TRBV7-3; clone_size: many; cdr3_aa: CASSSGQFTEQYF
j_call: TRBJ2-4; v_call: TRBV29-1; clone_size: -; cdr3_aa: CSVVWGLGAKNIQYF
j_call: TRBJ2-5; v_call: TRBV7-2; clone_size: many; cdr3_aa: CASSTQGYQETQYF
j_call: TRBJ2-7; v_call: TRBV5-1; clone_size: -; cdr3_aa: CASSLLPGLAGTYEQYF
j_call: TRBJ2-1; v_call: TRBV5-1; clone_size: many; cdr3_aa: CASSLVQGNNEQFF
j_call: TRBJ2-5; v_call: TRBV19; clone_size: -; cdr3_aa: CASRNRVQETQYF
j_call: TRBJ1-5; v_call: TRBV30; clone_size: -; cdr3_aa: CAWSVGQGSNQPQHF
j_call: TRBJ1-1; v_call: TRBV14; clone_size: few; cdr3_aa: CASSQSLRTEAFF
j_call: TRBJ2-5; v_call: TRBV9; clone_size: few; cdr3_aa: CASSRGETQYF
j_call: TRBJ2-2; v_call: TRBV9; clone_size: -; cdr3_aa: CASSDRTSGALWNTGELFF
j_call: TRBJ1-6; v_call: TRBV4-3; clone_size: many; cdr3_aa: CASSQGDRGNSPLHF
j_call: TRBJ2-3; v_call: TRBV13; clone_size: -; cdr3_aa: CASSIIKGARTDTQYF
j_call: TRBJ2-1; v_call: TRBV2; clone_size: few; cdr3_aa: CASRPDRAGQFF